Listed below are T cell receptor beta chains from one sample, sequenced in a study of blood T cell repertoires in COVID-19. Assay used: immunoSEQ multiplex PCR; TCRdb lists only in-frame clones, some missing. The data show 300,000 to 350,000 clones, 90% seen once. The sample taken for sequencing was peripheral blood. The receptors stem from a woman aged 40 to 50 with COVID-19, enrolled during active disease. CDR3s include the opening cysteine and the closing phenylalanine or tryptophan. Fields, in order: J gene, D gene, V gene, clone size, CDR3 protein, CDR3 DNA. The D gene is left open where the match is weak. Clone sizes are given selectively: once, few, many, or a class where the clone is expanded.

j_gene: TRBJ2-1
d_gene: TRBD2
v_gene: TRBV10-3
abundance: .
CDR3aa: CAISLAGELYNEQFF
CDR3nt: TGTGCCATCAGTTTAGCGGGGGAGCTTTACAATGAGCAGTTCTTC

j_gene: TRBJ2-3
d_gene: .
v_gene: TRBV4-1
abundance: once
CDR3aa: CASSQFSSVADTQYF
CDR3nt: TGCGCCAGCAGCCAATTCTCTAGCGTGGCAGATACGCAGTATTTT

j_gene: TRBJ1-2
d_gene: .
v_gene: TRBV28
abundance: .
CDR3aa: CASSPPGGIHYGYTF
CDR3nt: TGTGCCAGCAGTCCACCGGGAGGGATACACTATGGCTACACCTTC

j_gene: TRBJ1-4
d_gene: .
v_gene: TRBV5-6
abundance: .
CDR3aa: CASSLVRVNEKLFF
CDR3nt: TGTGCCAGCAGCTTGGTCAGGGTCAATGAAAAACTGTTTTTT

j_gene: TRBJ2-7
d_gene: TRBD1
v_gene: TRBV27
abundance: .
CDR3aa: CASSFLGQGAYEQYF
CDR3nt: TGTGCCAGCAGTTTTCTGGGACAGGGGGCCTACGAGCAGTACTTC

j_gene: TRBJ1-2
d_gene: .
v_gene: TRBV28
abundance: .
CDR3aa: CASTGNYGYTF
CDR3nt: TGTGCCAGCACAGGCAACTATGGCTACACCTTC

j_gene: TRBJ2-1
d_gene: .
v_gene: TRBV9
abundance: .
CDR3aa: CASSPNRANYNEQFF
CDR3nt: TGTGCCAGCAGCCCCAACAGGGCGAACTACAATGAGCAGTTCTTC

j_gene: TRBJ1-3
d_gene: TRBD1
v_gene: TRBV5-1
abundance: .
CDR3aa: CASSLAGQGGNTIYF
CDR3nt: TGCGCCAGCAGCTTGGCCGGACAGGGTGGAAACACCATATATTTT

j_gene: TRBJ1-1
d_gene: .
v_gene: TRBV16
abundance: once
CDR3aa: CASRKGGDDTEAFF
CDR3nt: TGTGCCAGCAGAAAGGGGGGGGATGACACTGAAGCTTTCTTT

j_gene: TRBJ1-3
d_gene: TRBD1
v_gene: TRBV9
abundance: .
CDR3aa: CASSATGGALSGNTIYF
CDR3nt: TGTGCCAGCAGCGCAACAGGGGGTGCCCTTTCTGGAAACACCATATATTTT

j_gene: TRBJ1-1
d_gene: .
v_gene: TRBV5-1
abundance: .
CDR3aa: CASSLYRNTEAFF
CDR3nt: TGCGCCAGCAGCTTGTACAGGAACACTGAAGCTTTCTTT

j_gene: TRBJ2-7
d_gene: TRBD2
v_gene: TRBV19
abundance: .
CDR3aa: CASSMGGGPYEQYF
CDR3nt: TGTGCCAGTAGTATGGGCGGGGGACCCTACGAGCAGTACTTC

j_gene: TRBJ2-7
d_gene: TRBD1
v_gene: TRBV18
abundance: .
CDR3aa: CASSTLGQANYEQYF
CDR3nt: TGTGCCAGCTCAACACTGGGACAGGCCAATTACGAGCAGTACTTC

j_gene: TRBJ1-6
d_gene: TRBD1
v_gene: TRBV25-1
abundance: once
CDR3aa: CASGGMGQLYSPLHF
CDR3nt: TGTGCCAGCGGCGGAATGGGACAGTTATATTCACCCCTCCACTTT

j_gene: TRBJ2-5
d_gene: .
v_gene: TRBV7-8
abundance: .
CDR3aa: CASSLGGASGETQYF
CDR3nt: TGTGCCAGCAGCTTAGGGGGCGCGTCGGGAGAGACCCAGTACTTC

j_gene: TRBJ1-5
d_gene: .
v_gene: TRBV4-1
abundance: once
CDR3aa: CASSQDPTGSTSNQPQHF
CDR3nt: TGCGCCAGCAGCCAAGACCCCACAGGGTCGACGAGCAATCAGCCCCAGCATTTT

j_gene: TRBJ1-6
d_gene: .
v_gene: TRBV7-3
abundance: .
CDR3aa: CASSLTPRGGGSPLHF
CDR3nt: TGTGCCAGCAGCTTAACGCCGCGGGGGGGTGGATCACCCCTCCACTTT

j_gene: TRBJ2-7
d_gene: TRBD2
v_gene: TRBV9
abundance: .
CDR3aa: CASSAGLAGGPHEQYF
CDR3nt: TGTGCCAGCAGCGCCGGACTAGCGGGGGGGCCCCACGAGCAGTACTTC

j_gene: TRBJ1-1
d_gene: .
v_gene: TRBV15
abundance: .
CDR3aa: CATSRDKGVKGEAFF
CDR3nt: TGTGCCACCAGCAGAGATAAGGGGGTGAAGGGTGAAGCTTTCTTT